This T cell receptor beta chain derives from a study of CD8 T cells in ankylosing spondylitis. Quantitative molecular-barcoded 5'-RACE generated the TCR beta libraries. TCRdb recomputed calls from the 5' RACE reads with MiXCR, one row per CDR3 protein. The sample carries about 150,000 distinct CDR3 sequences, approximately 10% recorded once. Points from the study as a whole: In ankylosing spondylitis blood, a motif of roughly eight highly homologous TCR beta variants appeared characteristic. There was reportedly significant enrichment of clones that were disease-linked in matched ankylosing spondylitis synovial fluid.

This clonotype was picked up many times. The target antigen is unknown. Sequencing used blood, either unsorted or a sorted T cell fraction (not recorded which). The sequence came from a female donor with ankylosing spondylitis or in good health (not recorded which).

The CDR3 reads CSVKQGYYGYTF. As DNA, the CDR3 is TGCAGCGTGAAACAGGGGTACTATGGCTACACCTTC. The genes are TRBV29-1 and TRBJ1-2; 7 bases agree with TRBD1. CDR1 is SQVTM and CDR2 is ANQGSEA in the germline V gene. The length of the CDR3 is 12 residues. V dropped 6 bases and J dropped 3; count of bases not matched to a gene: 4.